Listed here are 25 T cell receptor beta chains from one sample, sequenced in a study of T cell responses to AZD1222 COVID-19 vaccine. The table came from immunoSEQ multiplex PCR; TCRdb's copy has only in-frame clones and leaves some out. The table records almost 80,000 clones, around 87% of them present only once. The sample here was peripheral blood, taken on day 0 of AZD1222 vaccination. The receptor source for this set is an adult in good health.

The chain links TRBV29-1 to TRBJ2-1; the D gene is possibly TRBD1 (6 bases). The CDR3 length is 12 residues. Per the germline V gene, CDR1 is SQVTM and CDR2 is ANQGSEA. The V and J ends lost 5 bases and 4 bases respectively, with 9 bases between them. The CDR3 protein is CSVLQGYNEQFF. The DNA for the CDR3 is TGCAGCGTTTTACAGGGATACAATGAGCAGTTCTTC.

The V gene is TRBV7-9, the J gene TRBJ1-4, with a tentative D call TRBD1 (5 bases). Trimming took off 0 bases at V and 10 bases at J, with 24 bases between the two ends. The CDR3 loop spans 18 amino acids. CDR1 is SEHNR, CDR2 FQNEAQ, per germline (reference sequence). CDR3 region: CASSLARSFGDPEGKLFF. The CDR3 DNA sequence: TGTGCCAGCAGCTTAGCGCGGAGTTTTGGGGACCCCGAAGGAAAACTGTTTTTT. The whole variable domain, filled in from reference TRBV7-9 and TRBJ1-4, reads DTGVSQNPRHKITKRGQNVTFRCDPISEHNRLYWYRQTLGQGPEFLTYFQNEAQLEKSRLLSDRFSAERPKGSFSTLEIQRTEQGDSAMYLCASSLARSFGDPEGKLFFGSGTQLSVL.

This rearrangement joins TRBV20-1 to TRBJ2-7; D not certain. The length of the CDR3 is 12 residues. V was pared by 3 bases and J by 3 bases, with 9 bases between. Germline V gene data show CDR1 as DFQATT and CDR2 as SNEGSKA (reference sequence). DNA for the CDR3: TGCAGTGCTAGTTTGGCGGACTACGAGCAGTACTTC. It codes for CSASLADYEQYF.

The chain is built from TRBV5-4 and TRBJ2-1; D possibly corresponds to TRBD2 (6 bases). V lost 0 bases, J lost 7 bases, and 17 bases lay in between. The V gene's germline CDR1 is SGHNT and CDR2 YYREEE (reference sequence). The CDR3 contains 16 residues. CDR3 residues: CASSLDNSLATNEQFF. As DNA, the CDR3 is TGTGCCAGCAGCTTGGATAATTCACTAGCTACGAATGAGCAGTTCTTC.

This chain links TRBV3-1 (or the pseudogene TRBV3-2) with TRBJ2-5; D perhaps matches TRBD1 (6 bases). Looked up from germline, CDR1 is LGHDT and CDR2 is YNNKEL (reference sequence). V gave up 5 bases and J gave up 2 bases, with 9 bases separating them. The CDR3 is made up of 13 amino acids. The CDR3 sequence: CASSFQGQETQYF. CDR3 coding DNA: TGTGCCAGCAGCTTCCAGGGGCAAGAGACCCAGTACTTC.

The chain is built from TRBV24-1 and TRBJ1-5, with TRBD1 identical over 8 bases. The germline CDR1 and CDR2 sequences are KGHDR and SFDVKD. The CDR3 sequence is 16 residues long. V dropped 3 bases and J dropped 6; count of bases not matched to a gene: 9. CDR3 sequence: CATSDPSTGEAQPQHF. The CDR3 DNA reads TGTGCCACCAGTGATCCCTCGACAGGGGAGGCTCAGCCCCAGCATTTT.

The chain combines TRBV9 with TRBJ1-5; tentatively, D is TRBD1 (5 bases). Germline V lookup: CDR1 SGDLS, CDR2 YYNGEE. This CDR3 is 15 amino acids long. V was pared by 3 bases and J by 7 bases, with 17 bases between. The CDR3 spells CASSAQSDTRQPQHF. The CDR3 region has the DNA TGTGCCAGCAGCGCCCAATCGGACACCCGGCAGCCCCAGCATTTT. Looking up the rest from reference TRBV9 and TRBJ1-5 gives the full variable domain: DSGVTQTPKHLITATGQRVTLRCSPRSGDLSVYWYQQSLDQGLQFLIQYYNGEERAKGNILERFSAQQFPDLHSELNLSSLELGDSALYFCASSAQSDTRQPQHFGDGTRLSIL.

The chain uses TRBV5-1 and TRBJ2-7; TRBD1 agrees at 7 bases. This CDR3 is 14 amino acids long. The germline CDR1 and CDR2 sequences are SGHRS and YFSETQ. Germline trimming cut 4 bases from V and 1 base from J; bases unmatched to any gene: 5. Here the CDR3 reads CASSIPGQSYEQYF. CDR3 nucleotide sequence: TGCGCCAGCAGCATTCCGGGACAGTCCTACGAGCAGTACTTC.

The chain is built from TRBV2 and TRBJ1-3, with a weak D call TRBD1 (5 bases). This CDR3 contains 13 residues. The germline gives CDR1 SNHLY, CDR2 FYNNEI. The V end was cut by 8 bases, the J end by 2 bases, with 10 bases between. The CDR3 coding sequence is TGTGCCAGCTTACTAGGGGCTGGAAACACCATATATTTT. It is translated as CASLLGAGNTIYF.

This chain uses TRBV29-1 with TRBJ1-2, with D unclear. Germline V lookup: CDR1 SQVTM, CDR2 ANQGSEA. This CDR3 region has 11 residues. CDR3: CISSSPHGYTF. In DNA form, the CDR3 reads TGCATTAGTAGCTCGCCTCATGGCTACACCTTC.

At least ten counts were recorded for this clone. This chain joins TRBV7-9 and TRBJ2-1, with a tentative D call TRBD2 (5 bases). The V gene lost 8 bases and the J gene lost 4 bases, with 15 bases spanning the gap. CDR3 length: 14 amino acids. Germline CDR1 and CDR2: SEHNR and FQNEAQ (reference sequence). As DNA, the CDR3 is TGTGCCAGCGGGCCGAGCGGAATATACAATGAGCAGTTCTTC. Translated: CASGPSGIYNEQFF.

This chain uses TRBV11-3 with TRBJ1-3; 7 nucleotides align to TRBD1. V lost 5 bases to trimming and J lost 4 bases; unmatched junction nucleotides: 8. Germline-derived CDR1 and CDR2 are SGHNT and YENEEA. This CDR3 region has 15 residues. The DNA for the CDR3 is TGTGCCAGCAGCAAGCGGACAGGACCGGGAAACACCATATATTTT. As protein: CASSKRTGPGNTIYF.

The genes are TRBV13 and TRBJ1-5, with D unclear. The CDR3 is 16 residues long. Trimming shortened V by 5 bases and J by 1 base, and 15 bases separated the two germline ends. Germline loops: CDR1 PRHDT, CDR2 FYEKMQ (reference sequence). This chain's CDR3 is CASSHTRGRSNQPQHF. The CDR3 bases are TGTGCCAGCAGCCACACCCGTGGCAGGAGCAATCAGCCCCAGCATTTT.

The chain links TRBV7-9 to TRBJ2-2; D possibly corresponds to TRBD1 (6 bases). Germline V gene sequence: CDR1 SEHNR, CDR2 FQNEAQ (reference sequence). V was shortened by 2 bases and J by 7 bases, with 8 bases between the two germline ends. The CDR3 covers 13 residues. The CDR3 reads CASSLYRVGELFF. CDR3 coding DNA: TGTGCCAGCAGCTTATACAGGGTCGGGGAGCTGTTTTTT.

The chain carries TRBV5-8 and TRBJ1-5, with 7 bases fitting TRBD1. This CDR3 is 14 amino acids long. Trimming at V came to 3 bases and at J to 7 bases, leaving 7 bases not matched to a gene. Germline assignment: CDR1 SGHTS and CDR2 YDEGEE. CDR3 sequence (DNA): TGTGCCAGCAGCTCCCCAGGGGGAGGACAGCCCCAGCATTTT. Its protein is CASSSPGGGQPQHF.

The genes are TRBV19 and TRBJ1-1; unclear D gene. Germline V gene data show CDR1 as LNHDA and CDR2 as SQIVND (reference sequence). The V and J ends lost 5 bases and 1 base respectively, with 11 bases between them. The CDR3 has 14 residues. The CDR3 bases are TGTGCCAGTAGTTCCACTGAGTGGAACACTGAAGCTTTCTTT. It translates to CASSSTEWNTEAFF.

The chain carries TRBV19 and TRBJ1-4, with a weak D call TRBD1 (6 bases). Germline CDR1 and CDR2: LNHDA and SQIVND (reference sequence). The CDR3 loop spans 15 amino acids. Trimming stripped 7 bases from V and 4 bases from J, with 16 bases between. CDR3 in amino acids: CASTPIGGINEKLFF. CDR3 bases: TGTGCCAGTACCCCTATAGGGGGTATTAATGAAAAACTGTTTTTT.

The chain recombines TRBV20-1 with TRBJ1-2; D remains unclear. The CDR3 is 11 residues long. Germline assignment: CDR1 DFQATT and CDR2 SNEGSKA (reference sequence). V lost 3 bases and J lost 5, with 7 bases in between. CDR3 amino acids: CSARRGYGYTF. As DNA, the CDR3 is TGCAGTGCTAGGCGTGGATATGGCTACACCTTC.

V is TRBV7-3 and J is TRBJ1-1; unclear D gene. V was pared by 0 bases and J by 0 bases, with 17 bases between. CDR1 and CDR2 from the germline V gene are SGHTA and FQGTGA. The CDR3 loop spans 18 amino acids. The CDR3 sequence is CASSLTADTIHMNTEAFF. The CDR3 DNA reads as TGTGCCAGCAGCTTAACGGCAGACACTATTCATATGAACACTGAAGCTTTCTTT.

In its sample, this clone was seen once. The chain employs TRBV18 and TRBJ2-7; possibly TRBD2 for D (5 bases). The germline gives CDR1 KGHSH, CDR2 LQKENI. V lost 5 bases, J lost 2 bases, and 19 bases lay in between. The CDR3 is 16 residues long. CDR3 sequence: CASSYAARDIAYEQYF. The CDR3 DNA sequence: TGTGCCAGCTCATACGCGGCCCGGGATATCGCCTACGAGCAGTACTTC.

The V gene is TRBV5-1, the J gene TRBJ1-4; D unresolved. The CDR3 is made up of 16 amino acids. V lost 0 bases, J lost 0 bases, and 9 bases lay in between. CDR1 is SGHRS and CDR2 is YFSETQ in the germline V gene. The CDR3 sequence is CASSLGQVSTNEKLFF. The CDR3 nucleotides read TGCGCCAGCAGCTTGGGCCAGGTCTCAACTAATGAAAAACTGTTTTTT.

The V gene is TRBV12-3 or TRBV12-4, the J gene TRBJ1-2; 8 nucleotides align to TRBD1. V shed 2 bases and J 8 bases; nucleotides not matched to a gene: 4. The CDR3 runs to 13 residues. CDR3 sequence reads: CASSLSAGGGYTF. The CDR3 DNA reads TGTGCCAGCAGTTTATCGGCAGGGGGCGGCTACACCTTC.

The chain has TRBV19 and TRBJ2-5; possible D gene TRBD2, 6 bases. CDR1 is LNHDA, CDR2 SQIVND, per germline (reference sequence). The V end was cut by 3 bases, the J end by 4 bases, with 15 bases between. This CDR3 has 15 amino acids. In DNA, the CDR3 is TGTGCCAGTAGTATGAGTCGGGAGTCCGGAGAGACCCAGTACTTC. Its protein product is CASSMSRESGETQYF.

In DNA, the CDR3 is TGTGCCAGTAGTGACATCGGACAGATGAACACTGAAGCTTTCTTT. Translated: CASSDIGQMNTEAFF. The chain uses TRBV19 and TRBJ1-1, with D possibly TRBD1 on 6 matching bases. This CDR3 has 15 amino acids. Germline assignment: CDR1 LNHDA and CDR2 SQIVND (reference sequence). Trimming pared 5 bases from V and 0 bases from J, leaving 13 bases between.

This chain links TRBV4-2 with TRBJ2-1; D might be TRBD1 or TRBD2, each matching 6 bases. Germline CDR1 LGHNA, CDR2 YNFKEQ. The CDR3 has 15 residues. Trimming took off 3 bases at V and 6 bases at J, with 15 bases between the two ends. CDR3 in amino acids: CASSQHPGGGNEQFF. The CDR3 region has the DNA TGTGCCAGCAGCCAGCACCCTGGAGGGGGCAATGAGCAGTTCTTC.